The T cell receptor (beta chain) described here comes from a study of beta chain features in type 1 diabetes. The germline V gene has CDR1 MGHRA and CDR2 YSYEKL. V shed 2 bases and J 6 bases; nucleotides not matched to a gene: 4. The CDR3 sequence is 15 residues long. The sequenced template was cDNA made from the entire isolated RNA. Roughly 3.57 million reads on average were seen across naive, central memory and regulatory T cell samples. The protocol was immunoSEQ multiplex PCR, while the TCRdb copy is restricted to in-frame clones and leaves out a portion. The table includes hundreds of thousands of clones, around 12% detected once. This clone was recorded a few times.

This receptor was taken from a man younger than 35 in good health. The sample was naive CD4+ T cells from blood. V and J are TRBV4-1 and TRBJ1-5; TRBD1 aligns across 10 bases. CDR3 region: CASSQRTGGGQPQHF. For the CDR3, the DNA is TGCGCCAGCAGCCAAAGGACAGGGGGGGGTCAGCCCCAGCATTTT.